A single sample is the source of the 11 T cell receptor beta chains below, sequenced in a study of shared clonotypes between healthy human individuals. Profiled with immunoSEQ multiplex PCR; TCRdb holds only in-frame clones, not every one. The table shows more than 2 million clones, with approximately 95% occurring only once. Selected positively for CCR7 and CD45RO-negative, naive CD8 cells excluded terminally differentiated effector memory CD45RA+ cells. The material sequenced was naive CD8+ T cells sorted from blood. These TCRs come from a man aged 18 to 29 in good health.

CDR3 residues: CASSSIGGQDTFSGYTF. In nucleotides, the CDR3 is TGTGCCAGCAGTTCCATCGGAGGACAGGATACTTTTTCGGGCTACACCTTC. J is TRBJ1-2 and V is TRBV27, with 7 nucleotides matching TRBD1. Germline V lookup: CDR1 MNHEY, CDR2 SMNVEV (reference sequence). There are 17 residues in the CDR3. Trimming at V came to 4 bases and at J to 8 bases, leaving 19 bases not matched to a gene.

The rearrangement uses TRBV7-9 and TRBJ2-7; D not certain. Trimming cost V 1 base and J 7 bases, with 5 bases left between them. CDR3 length: 11 amino acids. CDR1 is SEHNR and CDR2 is FQNEAQ in the germline V gene (reference sequence). CDR3 DNA: TGTGCCAGCAGCTTAGACAAGGAGCAGTACTTC. This gives the protein CASSLDKEQYF.

A remark on this clone: At one boundary the junction diverges from the germline segment, which might be a read error. The J gene is TRBJ2-5, the V gene TRBV7-7, with TRBD2 matching 9 bases. Germline V gene sequence: CDR1 SSHAT, CDR2 FNYEAQ (reference sequence). This CDR3 region has 14 residues. The chain's CDR3 is CASSLGTSLETQYF. The CDR3 coding sequence is TGTGCTAGCAGCCTCGGGACTAGCCTGGAGACCCAGTACTTC. Combining the CDR3 with reference TRBV7-7 and TRBJ2-5 gives the whole variable domain GAGVSQSPRYKVTKRGQDVTLRCDPISSHATLYWYQQALGQGPEFLTYFNYEAQPDKSGLPSDRFSAERPEGSISTLTIQRTEQRDSAMYRCASSLGTSLETQYFGPGTRLLVL.

The V gene is TRBV11-2, the J gene TRBJ2-7; the D is unclear. Between the trimmed V and J ends, which lost 3 bases and 6 bases, there was a span of 6 bases. The CDR3 runs to 11 residues. Germline V lookup: CDR1 SGHAT, CDR2 FQNNGV. CDR3 amino acids: CASSFTIEQYF. In DNA, the CDR3 is TGTGCCAGCAGCTTCACAATCGAGCAGTACTTC.

V and J are TRBV5-4 and TRBJ1-2; D not resolved. V was shortened by 2 bases and J by 6 bases, with 20 bases between the two germline ends. The germline CDR1 and CDR2 sequences are SGHNT and YYREEE (reference sequence). This CDR3 region has 16 residues. In nucleotides, the CDR3 is TGTGCCAGCAGCTTTAACGGAGGTGGGGATGTGGATGGCTACACCTTC. It specifies CASSFNGGGDVDGYTF.

Concerning this clone itself: The same CDR3 can be traced to other DNA sequences in this sample. The chain joins TRBV9 to TRBJ1-2; D is ambiguous. Germline V gives CDR1 SGDLS, CDR2 YYNGEE. Trimming removed 3 bases at V and 3 bases at J, with 3 bases between. This CDR3 contains 11 residues. CDR3 residues: CASSGYYGYTF. The CDR3 DNA sequence: TGTGCCAGCAGCGGATACTATGGCTACACCTTC.

A single count supports this clone. The chain is built from TRBV5-1 and TRBJ2-5, with a tentative D call TRBD1 (6 bases). The V end was cut by 0 bases, the J end by 5 bases, with 11 bases between. There are 14 residues in the CDR3. In germline, CDR1 is SGHRS, CDR2 YFSETQ. This CDR3 reads CASSLGWDMETQYF. CDR3 coding DNA: TGCGCCAGCAGCTTGGGGTGGGACATGGAGACCCAGTACTTC.

The V and J genes are TRBV15 and TRBJ2-7, with D possibly being TRBD1 (6 bases). Germline assignment: CDR1 LNHNV and CDR2 YYDKDF (reference sequence). Trimming removed 2 bases from V and 4 bases from J, with 24 bases in between. This CDR3 region has 18 residues. The CDR3: CATSRPPTFDRPLYEQYF. In nucleotides, the CDR3 is TGTGCCACCAGCAGACCCCCTACGTTCGACAGGCCCTTATACGAGCAGTACTTC. The full variable domain, its missing parts supplied by reference TRBV15 and TRBJ2-7, is DAMVIQNPRYQVTQFGKPVTLSCSQTLNHNVMYWYQQKSSQAPKLLFHYYDKDFNNEADTPDNFQSRRPNTSFCFLDIRSPGLGDTAMYLCATSRPPTFDRPLYEQYFGPGTRLTVT.

This chain uses TRBV5-8 with TRBJ1-2; 7 nucleotides align to TRBD1. CDR3 size: 15 residues. The germline V gene encodes CDR1 SGHTS and CDR2 YDEGEE. V was pared by 1 base and J by 4 bases, with 7 bases of the junction left unmatched. As DNA, the CDR3 is TGTGCCAGCAGCTTGCTGGCAGGGGGTAGCTATGGCTACACCTTC. This codes for CASSLLAGGSYGYTF.

V and J are TRBV4-3 and TRBJ1-2; unclear D gene. Trimming took 0 bases from V and 8 from J, leaving 10 bases between them. This CDR3 has 13 amino acids. In germline, CDR1 is LGHNA, CDR2 YSLEER. CDR3 sequence: CASSQDAGQGYTF. As DNA, the CDR3 is TGCGCCAGCAGCCAAGATGCCGGTCAGGGCTACACCTTC.

This chain links TRBV4-1 with TRBJ2-2; 8 bases map to TRBD1. CDR3 length equals 16 residues. The trim removed 4 bases at V and 3 bases at J, leaving 7 bases unmatched. In germline, CDR1 is MGHRA, CDR2 YSYEKL. The CDR3 nucleotides are TGCGCCAGCAGCCCTCCGGACAGGGTAGACACCGGGGAGCTGTTTTTT. Its protein product is CASSPPDRVDTGELFF.